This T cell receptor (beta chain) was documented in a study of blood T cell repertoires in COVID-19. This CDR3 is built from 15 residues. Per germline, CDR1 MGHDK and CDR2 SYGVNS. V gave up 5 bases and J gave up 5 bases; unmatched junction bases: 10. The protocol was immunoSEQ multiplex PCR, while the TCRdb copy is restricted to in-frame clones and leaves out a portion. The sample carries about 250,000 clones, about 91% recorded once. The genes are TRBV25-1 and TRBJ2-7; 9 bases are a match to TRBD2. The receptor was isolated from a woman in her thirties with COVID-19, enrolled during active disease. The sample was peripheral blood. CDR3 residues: CASSLWRGGLHEQYF. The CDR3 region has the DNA TGTGCCAGCAGTCTATGGCGGGGGGGCCTCCACGAGCAGTACTTC.